This is a list of T cell receptor beta chains from one sample in a study of blood T cell repertoires in COVID-19. Assay: immunoSEQ multiplex PCR; the TCRdb copy retains only in-frame clones and omits some. The sample has around 270,000 clones, 70% to 90% seen once. Input material: peripheral blood. The receptors stem from a human donor with COVID-19, enrolled during active disease. The donor label of this sample is uncertain. The CDR3 runs from the conserved cysteine through the conserved F or W. The order of the fields is V gene, J gene, CDR3 length, D gene, clone size, CDR3 protein, CDR3 DNA. The D gene is left open where the match is weak. Clone sizes are given selectively: once, few, many, or a class where the clone is expanded.

v_call: TRBV29-1
j_call: TRBJ2-5
cdr3_length: 12
d_call: .
clone_size: .
cdr3_aa: CSGGDSRETQYF
cdr3_nt: TGCAGCGGCGGGGACAGTCGAGAGACCCAGTACTTC

v_call: TRBV28
j_call: TRBJ2-3
cdr3_length: 14
d_call: TRBD2
clone_size: few
cdr3_aa: CASSFISGTSPQYF
cdr3_nt: TGTGCCAGCAGTTTTATCTCCGGGACTAGTCCGCAGTATTTT

v_call: TRBV4-1
j_call: TRBJ2-5
cdr3_length: 16
d_call: TRBD1
clone_size: .
cdr3_aa: CASSQTGTGGEETQYF
cdr3_nt: TGCGCCAGCAGTCAAACCGGGACAGGGGGCGAGGAGACCCAGTACTTC

v_call: TRBV4-3
j_call: TRBJ1-6
cdr3_length: 14
d_call: .
clone_size: .
cdr3_aa: CASSQGRGQSPLHF
cdr3_nt: TGCGCCAGCAGCCAAGGCCGTGGACAGTCACCCCTCCACTTT

v_call: TRBV7-9
j_call: TRBJ2-2
cdr3_length: 15
d_call: TRBD1
clone_size: .
cdr3_aa: CASSTDRGNTGELFF
cdr3_nt: TGTGCCAGCAGCACCGACAGGGGAAACACCGGGGAGCTGTTTTTT

v_call: TRBV5-4
j_call: TRBJ1-3
cdr3_length: 16
d_call: TRBD1
clone_size: once
cdr3_aa: CASSLKGQGPGNTIYF
cdr3_nt: TGTGCCAGCAGCTTGAAAGGACAGGGCCCTGGAAACACCATATATTTT

v_call: TRBV5-4
j_call: TRBJ2-1
cdr3_length: 14
d_call: TRBD2
clone_size: .
cdr3_aa: CASSLGLAANEQFF
cdr3_nt: TGTGCCAGCAGCTTGGGACTAGCGGCCAATGAGCAGTTCTTC

v_call: TRBV15
j_call: TRBJ2-1
cdr3_length: 15
d_call: TRBD2
clone_size: .
cdr3_aa: CATSRSRGGYNEQFF
cdr3_nt: TGTGCCACCAGCAGATCCCGGGGGGGCTACAATGAGCAGTTCTTC

v_call: TRBV30
j_call: TRBJ2-6
cdr3_length: 15
d_call: TRBD1
clone_size: once
cdr3_aa: CAWSDGPGGGNVLTF
cdr3_nt: TGTGCCTGGAGTGACGGACCAGGGGGTGGCAACGTCCTGACTTTC

v_call: TRBV5-1
j_call: TRBJ1-2
cdr3_length: 15
d_call: .
clone_size: .
cdr3_aa: CASSLEDPGAYGYTF
cdr3_nt: TGCGCCAGCAGCTTGGAGGATCCAGGGGCCTATGGCTACACCTTC

v_call: TRBV30
j_call: TRBJ1-6
cdr3_length: 13
d_call: .
clone_size: .
cdr3_aa: CAWSGEGNSPLHF
cdr3_nt: TGTGCCTGGAGCGGGGAAGGGAATTCACCCCTCCACTTT

v_call: TRBV18
j_call: TRBJ1-6
cdr3_length: 13
d_call: .
clone_size: .
cdr3_aa: CASSDMGDSPLHF
cdr3_nt: TGTGCCAGCTCGGACATGGGCGATTCACCCCTCCACTTT

v_call: TRBV12-3/TRBV12-4
j_call: TRBJ1-3
cdr3_length: 13
d_call: .
clone_size: .
cdr3_aa: CASSSLAGNTIYF
cdr3_nt: TGTGCCAGCAGTTCGCTAGCAGGAAACACCATATATTTT

v_call: TRBV7-8
j_call: TRBJ2-7
cdr3_length: 16
d_call: TRBD2
clone_size: .
cdr3_aa: CASSLGGSGEAYEQYF
cdr3_nt: TGTGCCAGCAGCTTAGGAGGTAGCGGGGAGGCCTACGAGCAGTACTTC

v_call: TRBV7-8
j_call: TRBJ2-7
cdr3_length: 15
d_call: TRBD2
clone_size: .
cdr3_aa: CASRQGLAGVGEQYF
cdr3_nt: TGTGCCAGCAGACAGGGACTAGCGGGAGTGGGGGAGCAGTACTTC

v_call: TRBV4-1
j_call: TRBJ2-5
cdr3_length: 15
d_call: TRBD1
clone_size: few
cdr3_aa: CASSSISRGRETQYF
cdr3_nt: TGCGCCAGCAGCTCAATTTCGAGGGGGCGAGAGACCCAGTACTTC

v_call: TRBV3-1/TRBV3-2
j_call: TRBJ2-7
cdr3_length: 13
d_call: .
clone_size: .
cdr3_aa: CASSQGALNEQYF
cdr3_nt: TGTGCCAGCAGCCAAGGGGCACTGAACGAGCAGTACTTC

v_call: TRBV28
j_call: TRBJ2-5
cdr3_length: 14
d_call: .
clone_size: .
cdr3_aa: CASSLWEVGETQYF
cdr3_nt: TGTGCCAGCAGTTTATGGGAGGTTGGGGAGACCCAGTACTTC